This T cell receptor beta chain was sequenced for a study of T cell responses to AZD1222 COVID-19 vaccine (dated by TCRdb to the early 2020s). Notes on the research overall: AZD1222 recipients whose second dose came at about 4 weeks and those whose second dose came at about 12 weeks were combined into one group, since spike-specific TCR depth and breadth did not differ between the two schedules. TCR sequencing covered 230 to 250 trial participants: 207 given two doses of AZD1222 and approximately 26 given two doses of MenACWY control vaccine. Enrollment into the trials was organized by age into subgroups of 18-55, 56-69 and 70-plus years, and those subgroups contained approximately 160, 26 and 62 TCR-sequenced participants, respectively.

The sample's time point label, in plain terms: baseline before first vaccination. Samples from vaccinated people were obtained from the UK trials COV001 and COV002, which included a single-blind randomized controlled phase 2/3 trial of AZD1222 (ChAdOx1 nCoV-19) in healthy adults. Trial participant PBMC samples were collected at day 0 and day 28 after the second dose for TCRbeta chain sequencing. General study outcomes and caveats: Only a handful of AZD1222 recipients were SARS-CoV-2 seropositive at baseline, limiting conclusions about previously exposed vaccinees. Most participants were white British and females outnumbered males, and the authors suggested that clonal diversity may have been underestimated. The whole spike protein was spanned by vaccine-associated CD4 TCRs, and dominant responses were seen in regions 160-218 and 743-854. The 56-69-year group was small, and its depth increase did not reach significance, likely because of low power. Spike-specific TCR breadth and depth rose significantly after two AZD1222 doses compared with day 0 and with MenACWY recipients. Because no day 14 peak-response samples were available, the repertoires could be characterized only after the peak T cell response. Epitopes outside the regions mutated in the B.1.351 and B.1.1.7 variants were reportedly recognized by nearly half of the unique spike-specific TCRs.

As to this clone: There is no known antigen for this receptor. No much larger clonotype is one base removed from it; base qualities were not supplied.

The CDR3 regions of human TCRbeta chains were subjected to immunosequencing. Processing in the source paper ran as follows. Repertoire TCRs were checked for matches against a reference library of SARS-CoV-2-specific TCRs that had been generated using the MIRA antigen-specificity platform. Breadth was defined as the fraction of unique TCRs that were SARS-CoV-2-associated, and depth was defined as the fraction of total T cells that were SARS-CoV-2-associated. Using the MIRA data, each spike-specific TCR was assigned both to the spike region to which the TCR was reactive and to a CD4 or CD8 class. Log10-transformed breadth and depth values were compared by one-way ANOVA with Sidak's multiple comparisons tests. In TCRdb, the immuneACCESS table is reduced to in-frame sequences with V and J assigned. These tables do not hold every clone; where another copy was compared, an unresolved V gene accounts for under half, and the others remain unexplained. V, J and clone size reflect that table, while D and trimming were determined from the DNA. This sample comprises 150,000 or so clones, about 89% of them detected only once. The leading ten clones occupy 5% to 5.5% of the sample.

This sample comprised peripheral blood, obtained on day 0 of AZD1222 vaccination. This receptor was taken from an adult in good health.

The sequenced DNA is TGTGCCAGCAGCTTCTCTCGGGGGGGACTCTATGGCTACACCTTC. This yields the protein CASSFSRGGLYGYTF. The sequence joins TRBV5-4 to TRBJ1-2; TRBD1 is a possible D gene, resting on 5 matching bases. V and J lose 2 bases and 4 bases, and a span of 15 bases separates them. The CDR3 measures 15 amino acids from cysteine to phenylalanine. The kept DNA is CDR3 alone, 45 bases in frame from the first base. CDR1 SGHNT and CDR2 YYREEE were looked up in the germline V gene (reference sequence).